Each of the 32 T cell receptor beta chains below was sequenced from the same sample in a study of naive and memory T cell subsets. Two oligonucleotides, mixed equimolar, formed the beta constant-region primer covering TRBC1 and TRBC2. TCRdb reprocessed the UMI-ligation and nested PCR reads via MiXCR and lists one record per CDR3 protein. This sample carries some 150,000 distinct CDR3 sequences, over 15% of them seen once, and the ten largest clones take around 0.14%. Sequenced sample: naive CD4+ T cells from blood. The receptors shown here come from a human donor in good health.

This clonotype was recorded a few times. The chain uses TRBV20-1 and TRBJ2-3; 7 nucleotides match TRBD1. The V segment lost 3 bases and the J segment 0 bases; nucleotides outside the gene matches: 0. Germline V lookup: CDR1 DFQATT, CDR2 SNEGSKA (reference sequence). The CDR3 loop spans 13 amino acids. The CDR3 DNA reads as TGCAGTGCTAGGACAGGGAGCACAGATACGCAGTATTTT. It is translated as CSARTGSTDTQYF.

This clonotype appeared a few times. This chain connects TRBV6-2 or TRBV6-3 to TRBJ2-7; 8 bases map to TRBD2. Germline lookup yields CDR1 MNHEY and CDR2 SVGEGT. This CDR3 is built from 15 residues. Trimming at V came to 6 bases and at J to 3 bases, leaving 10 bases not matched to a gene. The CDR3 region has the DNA TGTGCCAGCAGAATGAGCGGGAGAGGGATCTACGAGCAGTACTTC. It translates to CASRMSGRGIYEQYF.

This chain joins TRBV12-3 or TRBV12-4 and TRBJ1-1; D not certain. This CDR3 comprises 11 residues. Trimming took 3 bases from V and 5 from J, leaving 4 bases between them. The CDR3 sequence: CASSLWTEAFF. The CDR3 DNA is TGTGCCAGCAGTTTGTGGACTGAAGCTTTCTTT.

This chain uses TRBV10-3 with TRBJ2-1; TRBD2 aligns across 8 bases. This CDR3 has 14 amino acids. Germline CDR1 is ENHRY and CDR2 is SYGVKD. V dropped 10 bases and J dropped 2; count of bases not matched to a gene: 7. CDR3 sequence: CASEERETYNEQFF. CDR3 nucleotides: TGTGCCAGCGAGGAGCGGGAGACCTACAATGAGCAGTTCTTC.

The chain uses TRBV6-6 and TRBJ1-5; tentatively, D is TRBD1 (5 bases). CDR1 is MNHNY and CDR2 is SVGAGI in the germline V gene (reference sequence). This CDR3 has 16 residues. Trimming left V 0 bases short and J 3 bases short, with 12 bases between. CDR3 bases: TGTGCCAGCAGTTACTCGGGAGGGGCTGTCAATCAGCCCCAGCATTTT. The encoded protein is CASSYSGGAVNQPQHF.

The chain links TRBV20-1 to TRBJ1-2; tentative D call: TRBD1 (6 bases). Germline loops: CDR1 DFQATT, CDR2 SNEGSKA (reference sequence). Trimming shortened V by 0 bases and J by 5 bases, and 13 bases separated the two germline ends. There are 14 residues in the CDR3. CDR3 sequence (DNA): TGCAGTGCTAGAGAGGAGGACAGCACATATGGCTACACCTTC. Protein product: CSAREEDSTYGYTF.

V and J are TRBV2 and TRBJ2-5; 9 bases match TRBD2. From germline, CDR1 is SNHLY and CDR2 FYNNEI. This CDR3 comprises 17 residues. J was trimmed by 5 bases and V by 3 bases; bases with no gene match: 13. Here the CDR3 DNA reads TGTGCCAGCAGTGATCTCTTGGTAGCGGGAGTCGCCGAGACCCAGTACTTC. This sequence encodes CASSDLLVAGVAETQYF.

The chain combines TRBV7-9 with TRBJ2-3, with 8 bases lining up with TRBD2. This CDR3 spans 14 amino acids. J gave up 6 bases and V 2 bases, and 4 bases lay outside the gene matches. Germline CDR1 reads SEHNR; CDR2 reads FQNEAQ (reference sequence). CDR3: CASSLNGRVDTQYF. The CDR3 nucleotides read TGTGCCAGCAGCTTAAACGGGAGGGTCGATACGCAGTATTTT.

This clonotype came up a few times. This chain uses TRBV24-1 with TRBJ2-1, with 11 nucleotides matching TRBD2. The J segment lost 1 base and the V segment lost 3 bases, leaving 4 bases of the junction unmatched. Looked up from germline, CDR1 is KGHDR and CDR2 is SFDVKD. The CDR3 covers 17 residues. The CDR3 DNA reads TGTGCCACCAGTGATGAGACTAGCGGGAATTCCTACAATGAGCAGTTCTTC. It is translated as CATSDETSGNSYNEQFF.

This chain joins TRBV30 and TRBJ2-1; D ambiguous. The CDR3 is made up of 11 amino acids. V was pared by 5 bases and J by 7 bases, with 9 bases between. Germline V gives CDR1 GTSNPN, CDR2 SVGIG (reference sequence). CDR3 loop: CAWGAVNEQFF. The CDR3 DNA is TGTGCCTGGGGTGCGGTAAATGAGCAGTTCTTC. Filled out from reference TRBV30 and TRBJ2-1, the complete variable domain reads SQTIHQWPATLVQPVGSPLSLECTVEGTSNPNLYWYRQAAGRGLQLLFYSVGIGQISSEVPQNLSASRPQDRQFILSSKKLLLSDSGFYLCAWGAVNEQFFGPGTRLTVL.

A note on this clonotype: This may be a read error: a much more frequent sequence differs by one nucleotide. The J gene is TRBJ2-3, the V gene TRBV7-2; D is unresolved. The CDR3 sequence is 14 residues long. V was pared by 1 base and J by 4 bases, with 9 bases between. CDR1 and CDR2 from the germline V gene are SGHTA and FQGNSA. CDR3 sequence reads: CASSLVGWADTQYF. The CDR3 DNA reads TGTGCCAGCAGCTTAGTAGGATGGGCAGATACGCAGTATTTT.

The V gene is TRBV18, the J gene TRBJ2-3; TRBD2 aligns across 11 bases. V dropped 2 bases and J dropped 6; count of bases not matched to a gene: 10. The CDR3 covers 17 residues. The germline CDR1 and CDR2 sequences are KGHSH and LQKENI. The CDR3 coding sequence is TGTGCCAGCTCACCAGTCATCACTAGCGGGAGCGCTGATACGCAGTATTTT. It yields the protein CASSPVITSGSADTQYF.

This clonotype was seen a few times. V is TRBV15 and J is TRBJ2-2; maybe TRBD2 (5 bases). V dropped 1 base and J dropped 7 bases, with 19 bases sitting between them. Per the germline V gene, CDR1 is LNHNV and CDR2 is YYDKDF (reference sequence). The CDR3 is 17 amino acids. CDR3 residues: CATSRAPPGSPGGELFF. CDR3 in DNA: TGTGCCACCAGCAGAGCCCCTCCGGGGTCCCCCGGCGGGGAGCTGTTTTTT.

This CDR3 is CSGAGLAGDTQYF. CDR3 bases: TGCAGCGGGGCGGGACTAGCCGGAGATACGCAGTATTTT. J is TRBJ2-3 and V is TRBV29-1; 9 bases are shared with TRBD2. Looked up from germline, CDR1 is SQVTM and CDR2 is ANQGSEA. The V segment lost 7 bases and the J segment 5 bases; nucleotides outside the gene matches: 7. This CDR3 spans 13 amino acids.

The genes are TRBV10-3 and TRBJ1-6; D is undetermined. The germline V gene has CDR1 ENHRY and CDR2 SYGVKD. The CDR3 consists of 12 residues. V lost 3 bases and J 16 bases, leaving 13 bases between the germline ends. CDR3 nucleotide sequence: TGTGCCATCAGTGACAGTGGGCCTAGTCTCCACTTT. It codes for CAISDSGPSLHF.

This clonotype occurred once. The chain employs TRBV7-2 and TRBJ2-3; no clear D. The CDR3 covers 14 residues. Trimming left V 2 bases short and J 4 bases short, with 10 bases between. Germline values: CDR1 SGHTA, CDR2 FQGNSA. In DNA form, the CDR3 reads TGTGCCAGCAGCTTATCCGTTCTAGCAGATACGCAGTATTTT. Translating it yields CASSLSVLADTQYF.

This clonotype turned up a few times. The CDR3 here is CSKTSGRARNTGELFF. In DNA, the CDR3 is TGCAGTAAGACTAGCGGGAGGGCTAGAAACACCGGGGAGCTGTTTTTT. The genes are TRBV29-1 and TRBJ2-2; 14 bases match TRBD2. This CDR3 is 16 amino acids long. Per the germline V gene, CDR1 is SQVTM and CDR2 is ANQGSEA.

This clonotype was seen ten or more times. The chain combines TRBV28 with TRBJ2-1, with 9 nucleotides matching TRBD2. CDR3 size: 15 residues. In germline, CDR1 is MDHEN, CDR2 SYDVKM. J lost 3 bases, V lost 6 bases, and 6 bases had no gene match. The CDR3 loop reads CASRGPSGVYNEQFF. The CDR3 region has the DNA TGTGCCAGCAGGGGTCCTAGCGGGGTCTACAATGAGCAGTTCTTC.

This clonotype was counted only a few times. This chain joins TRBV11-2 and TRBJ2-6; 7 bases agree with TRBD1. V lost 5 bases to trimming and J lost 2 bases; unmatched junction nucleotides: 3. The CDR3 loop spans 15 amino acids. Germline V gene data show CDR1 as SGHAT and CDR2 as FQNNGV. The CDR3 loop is CASSIQGAGANVLTF. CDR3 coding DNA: TGTGCCAGCAGCATCCAGGGGGCTGGGGCCAACGTCCTGACTTTC.

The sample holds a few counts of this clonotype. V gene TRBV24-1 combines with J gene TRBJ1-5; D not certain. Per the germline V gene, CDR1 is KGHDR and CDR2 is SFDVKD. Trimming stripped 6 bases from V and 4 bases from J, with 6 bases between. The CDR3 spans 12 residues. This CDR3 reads CATSSGNQPQHF. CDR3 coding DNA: TGTGCCACCAGTTCAGGAAATCAGCCCCAGCATTTT.

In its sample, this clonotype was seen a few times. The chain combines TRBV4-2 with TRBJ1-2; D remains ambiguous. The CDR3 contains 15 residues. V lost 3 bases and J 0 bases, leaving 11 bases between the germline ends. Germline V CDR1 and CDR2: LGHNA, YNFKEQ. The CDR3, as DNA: TGTGCCAGCAGCCATACAGCTAAATCTAACTATGGCTACACCTTC. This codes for CASSHTAKSNYGYTF.

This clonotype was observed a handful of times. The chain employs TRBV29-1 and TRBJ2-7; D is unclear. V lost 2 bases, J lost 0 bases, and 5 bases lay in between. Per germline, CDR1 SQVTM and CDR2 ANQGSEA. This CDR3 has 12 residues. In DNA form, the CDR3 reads TGCAGCGTTGAACACAACTCCTACGAGCAGTACTTC. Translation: CSVEHNSYEQYF.

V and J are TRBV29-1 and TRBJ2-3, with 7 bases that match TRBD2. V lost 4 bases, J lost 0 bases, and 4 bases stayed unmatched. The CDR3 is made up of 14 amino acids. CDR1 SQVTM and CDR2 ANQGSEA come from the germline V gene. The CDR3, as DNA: TGCAGCGTTGCGGGAGGTACTAGCACAGATACGCAGTATTTT. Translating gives CSVAGGTSTDTQYF.

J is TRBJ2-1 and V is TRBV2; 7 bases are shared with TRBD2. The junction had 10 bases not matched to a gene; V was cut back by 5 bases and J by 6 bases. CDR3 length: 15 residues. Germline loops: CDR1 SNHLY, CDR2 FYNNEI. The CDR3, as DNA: TGTGCCAGCAGTAGGGAGGGGATGCGCGGCAATGAGCAGTTCTTC. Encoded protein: CASSREGMRGNEQFF.

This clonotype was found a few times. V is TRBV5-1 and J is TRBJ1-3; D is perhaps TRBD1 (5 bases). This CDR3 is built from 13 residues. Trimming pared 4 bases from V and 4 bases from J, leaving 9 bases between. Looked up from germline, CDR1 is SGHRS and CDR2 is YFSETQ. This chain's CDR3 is CASSPGHGNTIYF. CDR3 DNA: TGCGCCAGCAGCCCGGGGCACGGAAACACCATATATTTT.

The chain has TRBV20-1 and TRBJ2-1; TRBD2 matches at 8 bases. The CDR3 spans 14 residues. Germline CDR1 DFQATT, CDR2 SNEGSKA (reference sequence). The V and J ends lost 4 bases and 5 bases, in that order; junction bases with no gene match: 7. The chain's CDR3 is CSAKAGAGNNEQFF. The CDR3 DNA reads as TGCAGTGCTAAAGCGGGAGCGGGCAACAATGAGCAGTTCTTC.

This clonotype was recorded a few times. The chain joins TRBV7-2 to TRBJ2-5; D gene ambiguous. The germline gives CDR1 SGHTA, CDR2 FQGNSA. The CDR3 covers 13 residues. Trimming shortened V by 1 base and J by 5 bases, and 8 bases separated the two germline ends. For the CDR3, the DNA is TGTGCCAGCAGCTTAGGGGCCAGTGAGACCCAGTACTTC. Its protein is CASSLGASETQYF.

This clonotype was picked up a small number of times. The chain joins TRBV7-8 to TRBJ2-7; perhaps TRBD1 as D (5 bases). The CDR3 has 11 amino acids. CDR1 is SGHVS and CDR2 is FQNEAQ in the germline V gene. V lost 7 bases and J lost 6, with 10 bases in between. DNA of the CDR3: TGTGCCAGCAAGGGGTCAGGCGAGCAGTACTTC. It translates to CASKGSGEQYF.

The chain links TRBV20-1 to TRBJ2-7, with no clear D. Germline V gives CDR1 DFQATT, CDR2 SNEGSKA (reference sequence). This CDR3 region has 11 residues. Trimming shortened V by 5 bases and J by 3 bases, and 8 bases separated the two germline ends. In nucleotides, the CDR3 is TGCAGTGCTCGGGCAGACTACGAGCAGTACTTC. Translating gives CSARADYEQYF.

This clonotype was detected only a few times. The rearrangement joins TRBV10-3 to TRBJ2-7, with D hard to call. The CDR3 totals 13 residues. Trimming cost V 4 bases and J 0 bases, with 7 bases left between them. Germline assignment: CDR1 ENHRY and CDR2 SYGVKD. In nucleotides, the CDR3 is TGTGCCATCAGTGGCGTGGCCTCCTACGAGCAGTACTTC. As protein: CAISGVASYEQYF.

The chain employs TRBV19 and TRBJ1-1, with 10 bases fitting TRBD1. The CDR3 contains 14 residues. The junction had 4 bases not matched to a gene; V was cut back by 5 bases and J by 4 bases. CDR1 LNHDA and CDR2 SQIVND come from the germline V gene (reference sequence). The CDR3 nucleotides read TGTGCCAGTAGTGCAAGGACAGGGGGCACTGAAGCTTTCTTT. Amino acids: CASSARTGGTEAFF.

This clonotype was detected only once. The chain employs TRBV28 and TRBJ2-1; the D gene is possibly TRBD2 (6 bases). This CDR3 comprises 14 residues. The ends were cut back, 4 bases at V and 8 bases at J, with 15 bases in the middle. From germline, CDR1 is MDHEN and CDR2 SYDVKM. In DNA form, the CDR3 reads TGTGCCAGCAGTTCAGGGACTCCAACGGATGAGCAGTTCTTC. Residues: CASSSGTPTDEQFF.